These 19 T cell receptor beta chains came from one sample sequenced in a study of cytomegalovirus exposure and HLA in healthy donors (dated by TCRdb to 2015 to 2018). Library construction relied on the immunoSEQ multiplex PCR assay. A mixture of 60 forward primers for TCR Vbeta segments and 13 reverse primers for TCR Jbeta segments was used in the multiplex PCR. Sourced from immuneACCESS, this table was stored by TCRdb with only in-frame sequences that have V and J called. A share of the clones is absent; for the studies checked, an unresolved V gene accounts for under half, and the remainder has no known explanation. This sample holds some 150,000 clones; around four fifths were observed only once. The ten largest clones take up roughly 1.2% of the sample. The sequenced sample consisted of PBMCs. All receptors come from a woman aged 45 to 65 in good health and CMV-seronegative.

The gene calls are TRBV7-2 and TRBJ2-5; 8 bases are a match to TRBD1. The CDR3 runs to 14 residues. Trimming at V came to 5 bases and at J to 6 bases, leaving 8 bases not matched to a gene. Germline CDR1 is SGHTA and CDR2 is FQGNSA. CDR3 protein: CASSPRTGLQTQYF. DNA for the CDR3: TGTGCCAGCAGCCCTCGGACAGGGTTACAGACCCAGTACTTC.

The rearrangement uses TRBV5-1 and TRBJ2-1, with 8 bases aligning to TRBD2. Trimming removed 0 bases from V and 8 bases from J; junction bases left unmatched: 10. Germline V gene sequence: CDR1 SGHRS, CDR2 YFSETQ. This CDR3 is built from 16 residues. In nucleotides, the CDR3 is TGCGCCAGCAGCTTGGGGTACGGGAGGGCCGGGGATGAGCAGTTCTTC. Amino acid sequence: CASSLGYGRAGDEQFF.

The chain combines TRBV28 with TRBJ1-5; D is unresolved. This CDR3 comprises 14 residues. V was trimmed by 4 bases and J by 4 bases, leaving 11 bases between them. Germline V lookup: CDR1 MDHEN, CDR2 SYDVKM. This CDR3 is CASSSLDRNQPQHF. The CDR3 nucleotides read TGTGCCAGCAGTTCTCTAGATCGAAATCAGCCCCAGCATTTT.

The genes are TRBV7-8 and TRBJ2-1, with TRBD2 matching over 12 bases. In germline, CDR1 is SGHVS, CDR2 FQNEAQ. The CDR3 runs 16 residues. Trimming cost V 5 bases and J 8 bases; bases outside gene matches: 10. The CDR3: CASSTRTSGNRDEQFF. Here the CDR3 DNA reads TGTGCCAGCAGCACAAGGACTAGCGGGAATAGGGATGAGCAGTTCTTC.

This chain uses TRBV6-5 with TRBJ2-1; TRBD2 aligns across 10 bases. The CDR3 is 15 amino acids. V lost 2 bases and J lost 5; bases outside the gene matches: 3. Germline lookup yields CDR1 MNHEY and CDR2 SVGAGI. CDR3 region: CASSYLAGAHNEQFF. The CDR3 DNA sequence: TGTGCCAGCAGTTACCTAGCGGGAGCCCACAATGAGCAGTTCTTC.

The chain recombines TRBV6-5 with TRBJ1-2; D call uncertain. CDR3 length equals 14 residues. Trimming left V 2 bases short and J 10 bases short, with 17 bases between. Germline CDR1 MNHEY, CDR2 SVGAGI. For the CDR3, the DNA is TGTGCCAGCAGTTACGTGCGGGGTTATCCCCTCTACACCTTC. Translating gives CASSYVRGYPLYTF.

This clone was detected only once. The CDR3 region has the DNA TGCGCCAGCAGCTTTAGCAGGGGTGGGGAGGAGACCCAGTACTTC. As protein: CASSFSRGGEETQYF. The chain recombines TRBV5-1 with TRBJ2-5, with a possible D match to TRBD1 (6 bases). The CDR3 has 15 residues. Germline assignment: CDR1 SGHRS and CDR2 YFSETQ. V gave up 2 bases and J gave up 5 bases, with 16 bases separating them.

The chain is built from TRBV6-6 and TRBJ2-7; 9 bases line up with TRBD1. CDR3 length: 16 amino acids. Germline assignment: CDR1 MNHNY and CDR2 SVGAGI (reference sequence). With 1 base clipped from V and 5 bases from J, the junction kept 9 bases outside the gene matches. The CDR3 is CASSYFSGTGTNEQYF. The CDR3 DNA is TGTGCCAGCAGTTACTTCTCTGGGACAGGGACCAACGAGCAGTACTTC.

V and J are TRBV19 and TRBJ2-3, with 7 bases matching TRBD2. J lost 1 base, V lost 3 bases, and 10 bases had no gene match. The germline V gene has CDR1 LNHDA and CDR2 SQIVND (reference sequence). The CDR3 has 17 residues. DNA of the CDR3: TGTGCCAGTAGTATTTCTAGGACCGCGGGGGGCACAGATACGCAGTATTTT. It is translated as CASSISRTAGGTDTQYF.

The V and J genes are TRBV7-2 and TRBJ2-5, with 7 bases fitting TRBD2. CDR3 length: 19 amino acids. The germline V gene has CDR1 SGHTA and CDR2 FQGNSA. V gave up 6 bases and J gave up 4 bases; unmatched junction bases: 23. This CDR3 reads CASSLIPGGPRSLVETQYF. As DNA, the CDR3 is TGTGCCAGCAGTTTAATTCCGGGGGGACCGCGAAGTTTGGTAGAGACCCAGTACTTC.

The chain couples TRBV30 to TRBJ2-1; TRBD2 might be the D (6 bases). The germline V gene encodes CDR1 GTSNPN and CDR2 SVGIG (reference sequence). The CDR3 contains 15 residues. Trimming took off 5 bases at V and 9 bases at J, with 23 bases between the two ends. CDR3: CAWRPGNTPGGEQFF. Written as DNA, the CDR3 is TGTGCCTGGCGCCCTGGGAATACCCCCGGGGGTGAGCAGTTCTTC.

The rearrangement uses TRBV28 and TRBJ2-2; D perhaps matches TRBD2 (6 bases). Per the germline V gene, CDR1 is MDHEN and CDR2 is SYDVKM. Deletions cut 3 bases from V and 5 bases from J, with 16 bases between. This CDR3 spans 16 amino acids. The CDR3 coding sequence is TGTGCCAGCAGTTTTCAGCCGGGAGTGGGGACCGGGGAGCTGTTTTTT. Protein: CASSFQPGVGTGELFF.

This sequence joins TRBV19 and TRBJ2-3; TRBD2 agrees at 11 bases. With V trimmed by 5 bases and J by 1 base, 5 bases remained unmatched. This CDR3 has 16 residues. The germline V gene has CDR1 LNHDA and CDR2 SQIVND (reference sequence). CDR3 sequence: CASSVLTSGGTDTQYF. The DNA of the CDR3 is TGTGCCAGTAGTGTTCTGACTAGCGGGGGCACAGATACGCAGTATTTT.

The chain recombines TRBV28 with TRBJ1-3; 9 bases match TRBD1. Trimming took 5 bases from V and 3 from J; bases not matched to a gene: 5. Germline V gene data show CDR1 as MDHEN and CDR2 as SYDVKM. The CDR3 totals 15 residues. Here the CDR3 reads CASSVQGAGGNTIYF. The CDR3 coding sequence is TGTGCCAGCAGTGTACAGGGGGCGGGTGGAAACACCATATATTTT.

This chain links TRBV18 with TRBJ1-5; D is unclear. Germline CDR1 is KGHSH and CDR2 is LQKENI. This CDR3 has 13 amino acids. Trimming shortened V by 2 bases and J by 2 bases, and 4 bases separated the two germline ends. Here the CDR3 DNA reads TGTGCCAGCTCACCAGCAGGCAATCAGCCCCAGCATTTT. Residues: CASSPAGNQPQHF.

The rearrangement joins TRBV25-1 to TRBJ2-7; 8 nucleotides match TRBD2. CDR3 length: 15 amino acids. Germline CDR1 MGHDK, CDR2 SYGVNS. V dropped 7 bases and J dropped 0; count of bases not matched to a gene: 8. The CDR3 region is CASTSLSGVSYEQYF. The CDR3 nucleotides read TGTGCCAGCACCTCCCTTAGCGGGGTCTCCTACGAGCAGTACTTC.

The chain is built from TRBV10-3 and TRBJ2-7, with D possibly TRBD1 on 5 matching bases. V shed 0 bases and J shed 0 bases, with 9 bases lying between them. The CDR3 sequence is 15 residues long. From germline, CDR1 is ENHRY and CDR2 SYGVKD. This CDR3 reads CAISESTVFSYEQYF. CDR3 nucleotides: TGTGCCATCAGTGAGTCGACAGTCTTCTCCTACGAGCAGTACTTC.

The rearrangement uses TRBV7-9 and TRBJ2-7, with a possible D match to TRBD1 (5 bases). CDR1 and CDR2 from the germline V gene are SEHNR and FQNEAQ (reference sequence). This CDR3 region has 13 residues. V was clipped by 1 base and J by 4 bases, with 8 bases between them. CDR3 amino acids: CASSLGQLYEQYF. CDR3 bases: TGTGCCAGCAGCTTAGGACAGCTATACGAGCAGTACTTC.

This clone was recorded a few times. The rearrangement joins TRBV18 to TRBJ2-3; the D is unclear. CDR1 is KGHSH, CDR2 LQKENI, per germline. V lost 2 bases and J lost 2, with 11 bases in between. The CDR3 runs 15 residues. CDR3 amino acids: CASSPRGTNTDTQYF. The CDR3 DNA is TGTGCCAGCTCACCAAGAGGCACGAACACAGATACGCAGTATTTT.